These 12 T cell receptor beta chains were all obtained from the same sample, sequenced in a study of blood T cells in healthy people across ages. Alongside a J-beta primer mix, a sample-barcoded 5' primer served in a second PCR lasting roughly 7 to 11 cycles. TCRdb re-analysed the 5' RACE reads in MiXCR, keeping a single row per CDR3 protein. The table lists about 1,400,000 distinct CDR3 sequences, roughly 64% of them singletons. Sequencing was performed on blood. The origin of the receptors is a man between 18 and 29 years old in good health.

This clonotype was found a few times. The chain couples TRBV4-2 to TRBJ2-7, with 11 bases aligning to TRBD2. The junction had 7 bases not matched to a gene; V was cut back by 0 bases and J by 0 bases. This CDR3 comprises 18 residues. In germline, CDR1 is LGHNA, CDR2 YNFKEQ. This chain's CDR3 is CASSQEFLAGGLSYEQYF. Written as DNA, the CDR3 is TGTGCCAGCAGCCAAGAATTCCTAGCGGGGGGCCTCTCCTACGAGCAGTACTTC.

The chain links TRBV4-1 to TRBJ2-7, with D possibly TRBD2 on 6 matching bases. Per the germline V gene, CDR1 is MGHRA and CDR2 is YSYEKL. There are 14 residues in the CDR3. Trimming cost V 0 bases and J 9 bases, with 15 bases left between them. The CDR3 DNA sequence: TGCGCCAGCAGCCAAGATGGGAGGCCTACCGGGCAGTACTTC. Translation: CASSQDGRPTGQYF.

The CDR3 nucleotides read TGTGCCAGCAGCCCCGTGGACAGGGGGACAGATACGCAGTATTTT. Residues: CASSPVDRGTDTQYF. The gene calls are TRBV6-2 or TRBV6-3 and TRBJ2-3; 10 bases are shared with TRBD1. This CDR3 is 15 amino acids long. Germline V gene lookup returns CDR1 MNHEY and CDR2 SVGEGT. J gave up 3 bases and V 6 bases, and 6 bases lay outside the gene matches.

The V call is TRBV27, the J call TRBJ1-4, with 7 positions matching TRBD1. The CDR3 covers 13 residues. With 0 bases clipped from V and 14 bases from J, the junction kept 6 bases outside the gene matches. Germline CDR1 reads MNHEY; CDR2 reads SMNVEV (reference sequence). CDR3 sequence (DNA): TGTGCCAGCAGTTTATCGGGGACAGTTAATCTGTTTTTT. Translating it yields CASSLSGTVNLFF.

This clonotype appeared once. The chain has TRBV6-6 and TRBJ2-1; D is uncertain. CDR1 MNHNY and CDR2 SVGAGI come from the germline V gene (reference sequence). CDR3 length: 14 amino acids. The V end was cut by 6 bases, the J end by 4 bases, with 13 bases between. The CDR3 spells CASSNEGVYNEQFF. The CDR3, as DNA: TGTGCCAGCAGCAACGAAGGCGTATACAATGAGCAGTTCTTC.

The chain employs TRBV20-1 and TRBJ2-1; tentatively, D is TRBD1 or TRBD2 (5 bases each). Trimming removed 4 bases from V and 4 bases from J, with 14 bases in between. The germline V gene has CDR1 DFQATT and CDR2 SNEGSKA (reference sequence). The CDR3 is 14 amino acids. The CDR3, as DNA: TGCAGTGCTACCCGGGACGGGGAGTACAATGAGCAGTTCTTC. Translated, it gives CSATRDGEYNEQFF.

This CDR3 is CASSPRGRQSPLHF. The DNA of the CDR3 is TGCGCCAGCAGCCCCCGGGGTAGACAATCACCCCTCCACTTT. The chain is built from TRBV4-1 and TRBJ1-6, with no clear D. The CDR3 contains 14 residues. Germline-derived CDR1 and CDR2 are MGHRA and YSYEKL. With 4 bases removed from V and 10 bases from J, the gap between germline ends came to 14 bases.

The chain uses TRBV21-1 and TRBJ2-5; the D call in the table, TRBD2, was not verified against the DNA. TRBV21-1 is given as a pseudogene. The CDR3 loop spans 15 amino acids. CDR3 protein: CASGKARGIGETQYF. The CDR3 bases are TGTGCCAGCGGCAAAGCCCGAGGGATTGGTGAGACCCAGTACTTC.

With respect to this clonotype: One junction end disagrees with the germline gene, perhaps due to a read error. The chain recombines TRBV12-3 or TRBV12-4 with TRBJ2-3, with a tentative D call TRBD2 (6 bases). The CDR3 has 12 residues. CDR3 in DNA: TGTGCCAGCAGTTCGGGAGCAGATGCGCAGTATTTT. The encoded protein is CASSSGADAQYF.

The V gene is TRBV14, the J gene TRBJ1-2; D is undetermined. Between the trimmed V and J ends, which lost 1 base and 6 bases, there was a span of 9 bases. Germline V gene lookup returns CDR1 SGHDN and CDR2 FVKESK. The CDR3 sequence is 13 residues long. Written as DNA, the CDR3 is TGTGCCAGCAGCCAAGTGGAAGCTCATGGCTACACCTTC. Its protein is CASSQVEAHGYTF.

The chain uses TRBV20-1 and TRBJ1-2; D might be TRBD1 (5 bases). The V end was cut by 4 bases, the J end by 5 bases, with 14 bases between. Per germline, CDR1 DFQATT and CDR2 SNEGSKA (reference sequence). The CDR3 length is 13 residues. The CDR3 sequence: CSATGGRGYGYTF. For the CDR3, the DNA is TGCAGTGCTACGGGGGGGAGAGGATATGGCTACACCTTC.

Only a few counts were recorded for this clonotype. DNA for the CDR3: TGTGCCACCAGTGATCAGGACACTAGCACAGATACGCAGTATTTT. Its protein is CATSDQDTSTDTQYF. V is TRBV24-1 and J is TRBJ2-3; TRBD1 is a possible D gene (5 bases). V was clipped by 3 bases and J by 0 bases, with 9 bases between them. CDR1 KGHDR and CDR2 SFDVKD come from the germline V gene. The CDR3 runs to 15 residues.